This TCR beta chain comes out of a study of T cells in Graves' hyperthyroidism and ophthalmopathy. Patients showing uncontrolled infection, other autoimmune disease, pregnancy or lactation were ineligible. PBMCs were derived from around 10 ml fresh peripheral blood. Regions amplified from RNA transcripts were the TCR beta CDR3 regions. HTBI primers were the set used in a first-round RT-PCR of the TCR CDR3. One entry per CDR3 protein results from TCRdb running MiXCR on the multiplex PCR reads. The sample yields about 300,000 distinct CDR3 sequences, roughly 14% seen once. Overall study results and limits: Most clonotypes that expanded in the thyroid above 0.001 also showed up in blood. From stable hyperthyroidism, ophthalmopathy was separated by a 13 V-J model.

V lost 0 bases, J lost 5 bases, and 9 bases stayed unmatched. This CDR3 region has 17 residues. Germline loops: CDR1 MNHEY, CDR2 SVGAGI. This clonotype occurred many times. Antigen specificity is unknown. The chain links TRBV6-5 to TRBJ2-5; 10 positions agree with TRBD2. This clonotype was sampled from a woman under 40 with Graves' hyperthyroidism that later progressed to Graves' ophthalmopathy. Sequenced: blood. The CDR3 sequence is CASSYSLAGSTSETQYF. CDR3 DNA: TGTGCCAGCAGTTACTCACTAGCGGGAAGTACTAGCGAGACCCAGTACTTC.